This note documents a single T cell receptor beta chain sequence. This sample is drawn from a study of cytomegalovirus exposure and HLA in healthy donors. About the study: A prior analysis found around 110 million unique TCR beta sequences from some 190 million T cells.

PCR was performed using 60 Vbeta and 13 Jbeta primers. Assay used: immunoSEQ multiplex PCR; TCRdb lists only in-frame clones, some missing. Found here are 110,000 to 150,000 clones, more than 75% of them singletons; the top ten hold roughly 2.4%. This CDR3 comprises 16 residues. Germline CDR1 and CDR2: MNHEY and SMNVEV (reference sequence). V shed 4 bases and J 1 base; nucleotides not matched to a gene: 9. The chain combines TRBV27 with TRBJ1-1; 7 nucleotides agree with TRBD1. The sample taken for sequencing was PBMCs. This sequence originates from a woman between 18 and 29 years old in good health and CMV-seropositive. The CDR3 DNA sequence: TGTGCCAGCAGTTACGGACAGGTTCGGGGGAACACTGAAGCTTTCTTT. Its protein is CASSYGQVRGNTEAFF.